This T cell receptor (beta chain) was obtained from a study of graft-versus-host responses after intestinal transplantation. The assay was immunoSEQ multiplex PCR, and TCRdb's table has in-frame clones only and misses some. The sample records about 120,000 clones, approximately 90% being singletons. Concerning this clone: What it binds is not known.

Per germline, CDR1 MDHEN and CDR2 SYDVKM. This CDR3 is 11 amino acids long. The chain uses TRBV28 and TRBJ2-5; no clear D gene. TRBJ2-7 matches the DNA end more closely, so the J call is doubtful. The source is a human donor who received an intestinal transplant. Sample: unstimulated CD4+ T cells sorted from spleen or lymph node cells, taken before intestinal transplant. In DNA, the CDR3 is TGTGCCAGCAGTTTGAATTACGAGCAGTACTTC. Encoded protein: CASSLNYEQYF.